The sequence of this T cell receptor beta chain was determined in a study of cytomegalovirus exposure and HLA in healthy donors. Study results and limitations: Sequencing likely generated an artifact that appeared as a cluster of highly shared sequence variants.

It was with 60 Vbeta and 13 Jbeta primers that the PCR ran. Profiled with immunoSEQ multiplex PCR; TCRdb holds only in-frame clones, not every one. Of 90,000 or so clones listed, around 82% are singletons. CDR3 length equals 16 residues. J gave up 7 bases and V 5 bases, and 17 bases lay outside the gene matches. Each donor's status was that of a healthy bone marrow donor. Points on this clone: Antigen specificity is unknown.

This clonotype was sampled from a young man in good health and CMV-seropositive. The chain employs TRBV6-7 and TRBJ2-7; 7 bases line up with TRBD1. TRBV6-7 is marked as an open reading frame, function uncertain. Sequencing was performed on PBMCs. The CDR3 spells CASSPVPLRGLSEQYF. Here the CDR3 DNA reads TGTGCCAGCAGTCCCGTGCCGCTCAGGGGGTTATCGGAGCAGTACTTC.